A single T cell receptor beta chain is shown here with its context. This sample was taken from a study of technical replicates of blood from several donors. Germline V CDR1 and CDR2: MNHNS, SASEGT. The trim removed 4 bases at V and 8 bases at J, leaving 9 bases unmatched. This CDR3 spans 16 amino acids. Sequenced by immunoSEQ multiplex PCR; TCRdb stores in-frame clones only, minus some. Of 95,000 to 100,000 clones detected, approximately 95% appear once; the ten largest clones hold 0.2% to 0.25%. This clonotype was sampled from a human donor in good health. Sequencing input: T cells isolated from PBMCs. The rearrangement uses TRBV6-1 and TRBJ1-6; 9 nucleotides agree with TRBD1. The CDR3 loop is CASSALRTGVDSPLHF. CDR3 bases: TGTGCCAGCAGTGCCTTAAGGACAGGGGTGGATTCACCCCTCCACTTT.